A selection of T cell receptor beta chains follows, all from one sample in a study of response to subunit inactivated influenza vaccine. One entry per CDR3 protein, called by TCRdb with MiXCR from the RT-PCR reads. This sample has over 450,000 distinct CDR3 sequences; 10% to 15% occur once, and the top ten carry approximately 14%. The material was PBMCs from blood, obtained roughly 46 days after vaccination. These receptors came from a man aged 50 to 60 who received an inactivated influenza vaccine. CDR3s include the opening cysteine and the closing phenylalanine or tryptophan. The D gene is left open where the match is weak. Clone size is given for some rows only: seen once, a few or many times, or a class if the clone is expanded.

clone_size j_call cdr3_length d_call v_call cdr3_nt cdr3_aa
NA TRBJ2-6 15 TRBD2 TRBV20-1 TGCAGTGCTAGAGAAGCGGGAACTGGGGCCAACGTCCTGACTTTC CSAREAGTGANVLTF
few TRBJ2-2 15 TRBD1 TRBV7-9 TGTGCCAGCGGACGGGACAGCTCGAACACCGGGGAGCTGTTTTTT CASGRDSSNTGELFF
few TRBJ1-3 12 NA TRBV7-2 TGTGCCAGCAGCTTCGTAGGAAACACCATATATTTT CASSFVGNTIYF
few TRBJ2-1 18 TRBD2 TRBV6-2/TRBV6-3 TGTGCCAGCAGTTACTTAGGCCCCTTGAGCGGGGCGATGGGTGAGCAGTTCTTC CASSYLGPLSGAMGEQFF
NA TRBJ1-3 16 TRBD1 TRBV6-5 TGTGCCAGCAGTTACCCGACAGGGGGAGCTGGAAACACCATATATTTT CASSYPTGGAGNTIYF
NA TRBJ2-7 17 NA TRBV13 TGTGCCAGCAGCTTATCGGCCCCCGACTCGAACTCCTACGAGCAGTACTTC CASSLSAPDSNSYEQYF
NA TRBJ2-1 12 NA TRBV10-3 TGTGCCATCAGTGATTTAGGGGATGAGCAGTTCTTC CAISDLGDEQFF
NA TRBJ2-6 19 TRBD2 TRBV12-3/TRBV12-4 TGTGCCAGCGGCACTATAGCGGGGGGGCCTTTGTCCGGGGCCAACGTCCTGACTTTC CASGTIAGGPLSGANVLTF
NA TRBJ2-3 15 NA TRBV3-1 TGTGCCAGCAGCCAAGGTTGGGAGACGGCAGATACGCAGTATTTT CASSQGWETADTQYF
many TRBJ2-5 15 NA TRBV5-6 TGTGCCAGCAGTTTGGCCGGACTCGCTCAAGAGACCCAGTACTTC CASSLAGLAQETQYF
NA TRBJ2-1 18 NA TRBV6-7 TGTGCCAGCAGTTACAATCCGGGACGACCCTTCTCCTACAATGAGCAGTTCTTC CASSYNPGRPFSYNEQFF
NA TRBJ2-5 17 TRBD2 TRBV7-6 TGTGCCAGCAGCTTAGGTTGGCGGGGGGCCTCAAAGGAGACCCAGTACTTC CASSLGWRGASKETQYF
NA TRBJ2-2 14 NA TRBV6-1 TGTGCCAGCAGAGCGGAGTTGGTGACCGGGGAGCTGTTTTTT CASRAELVTGELFF
few TRBJ2-6 12 TRBD1 TRBV6-2/TRBV6-3 TGTGCCAGCAATGACAGGGCCCACGTCCTGACTTTC CASNDRAHVLTF
few TRBJ2-3 15 NA TRBV7-2 TGTGCCAGCAGCTTAGCTGGTACAGAAGCAGATACGCAGTATTTT CASSLAGTEADTQYF
NA TRBJ1-5 13 NA TRBV6-2/TRBV6-3 TGTGCCAGCAGTTACCGGTACAATCAGCCCCAGCATTTT CASSYRYNQPQHF
NA TRBJ2-2 12 NA TRBV6-2/TRBV6-3 TGTGCCAGCAGTCCACTAGAACGGGAGCTGTTTTTT CASSPLERELFF
NA TRBJ2-4 18 NA TRBV4-3 TGCGCCAGCAGCCAAGGGAGGGACCTCCGGACGGGCAAAAACATTCAGTACTTC CASSQGRDLRTGKNIQYF
few TRBJ1-6 15 NA TRBV27 TGTGCCAGCAGTTTATCGTCAGGGGATAATTCACCCCTCCACTTT CASSLSSGDNSPLHF
many TRBJ2-2 18 NA TRBV12-3/TRBV12-4 TGTGCCAGCAGTTTATGGCTTAGGAGCGGACCGAACACCGGGGAGCTGTTTTTT CASSLWLRSGPNTGELFF
NA TRBJ2-7 11 NA TRBV20-1 TGCAGTGCTGGCCAAACCTACGAGCAGTACTTC CSAGQTYEQYF
NA TRBJ2-1 14 NA TRBV20-1 TGCAGTGCCCCGACAGGAGTAAACTACAATGAGCAGTTCTTC CSAPTGVNYNEQFF
NA TRBJ2-5 15 NA TRBV3-1 TGTGCCAGCAGCCAAGACAATCCAGGAGTTGAGACCCAGTACTTC CASSQDNPGVETQYF
few TRBJ2-2 16 NA TRBV12-3/TRBV12-4 TGTGCCAGCAGTTTAGTCGACATCCTTAACACCGGGGAGCTGTTTTTT CASSLVDILNTGELFF
NA TRBJ2-5 16 TRBD1 TRBV7-8 TGTGCCAGCAGCTTACGTTGGACAGGGGGACAAGAGACCCAGTACTTC CASSLRWTGGQETQYF
many TRBJ2-7 14 NA TRBV5-1 TGCGCCAGCAGCTCGGTGGAGGGATCCTACGAGCAGTACTTC CASSSVEGSYEQYF
NA TRBJ2-3 15 NA TRBV12-3/TRBV12-4 TGTGCCAGCAGTTTGGGACCATCAATAGCAGATACGCAGTATTTT CASSLGPSIADTQYF
few TRBJ2-3 14 TRBD1 TRBV11-2 TGTGCCAGCAGCTTAGATTGGGACAGAGGTACGCAGTATTTT CASSLDWDRGTQYF
NA TRBJ2-1 16 TRBD2 TRBV10-3 TGTGCCATCAGTGACCTCGTGGCGGGAGGGAGCAATGAGCAGTTCTTC CAISDLVAGGSNEQFF
NA TRBJ2-3 15 NA TRBV5-1 TGCGCCAGCAGCGAGGAACTGCCCAGCACAGATACGCAGTATTTT CASSEELPSTDTQYF
few TRBJ2-1 15 NA TRBV7-3 TGTGCCAGCGCCTATGACTCGGGTCAACTCGCTGAGCAGTTCTTC CASAYDSGQLAEQFF
few TRBJ2-3 14 NA TRBV5-1 TGCGCCAGCAGCCCTCGACGACTGGGAGATACGCAGTATTTT CASSPRRLGDTQYF
few TRBJ2-5 17 TRBD2 TRBV6-2/TRBV6-3 TGTGCCAGCGTCAACGCGGCGGGACTAGCGGGAGCAGAGACCCAGTACTTC CASVNAAGLAGAETQYF
NA TRBJ2-1 15 NA TRBV18 TGTGCCAGCTCACCCGGACAGATAACCTACAATGAGCAGTTCTTC CASSPGQITYNEQFF
few TRBJ2-1 15 TRBD1 TRBV28 TGTGCCAGCAGTTCATGGACAGGGGACTACAATGAGCAGTTCTTC CASSSWTGDYNEQFF
many TRBJ2-1 14 NA TRBV20-1 TGCAGTGCTAAACCACCGGGACTCTACAATGAGCAGTTCTTC CSAKPPGLYNEQFF
few TRBJ2-5 14 NA TRBV5-1 TGCGCCAGCAGCCCCGGACCGAGGGAAGAGACCCAGTACTTC CASSPGPREETQYF
few TRBJ2-7 13 TRBD1 TRBV20-1 TGCAGTGCTAACCGGGACAGGGCGGTCGAGCAGTACTTC CSANRDRAVEQYF
NA TRBJ2-3 13 NA TRBV20-1 TGCAGAGCTAGGAGAGGAAGTACAGATACGCAGTATTTT CRARRGSTDTQYF
NA TRBJ2-5 15 NA TRBV7-2 TGTGCCAGCAGCACCCAATCCGGGGGTGGGGAGACCCAGTACTTC CASSTQSGGGETQYF
many TRBJ1-5 16 TRBD1 TRBV20-1 TGCAGTGCCATCGACCCGTTACAGGGGCGCAATCAGCCCCAGCATTTT CSAIDPLQGRNQPQHF
NA TRBJ2-2 15 NA TRBV11-2 TGTGCCAGCAGCTTAGATCTTATCGGCACCGGGGAGCTGTTTTTT CASSLDLIGTGELFF
NA TRBJ1-5 16 TRBD1 TRBV6-1 TGTGCCAGCAGTGAAGCGATACAGGGGAAGGATCAGCCCCAGCATTTT CASSEAIQGKDQPQHF
many TRBJ2-5 13 NA TRBV7-9 TGTGCCAGCATCCCTATAGCGAAAGAGACCCAGTACTTC CASIPIAKETQYF
few TRBJ2-7 14 TRBD1 TRBV5-1 TGCGCCAGCAGTACGACAGGGGGATCGGGGGAGCAGTACTTC CASSTTGGSGEQYF
few TRBJ2-1 15 NA TRBV15 TGTGCCACCAGCAGTGATACAGCTTTCTACAATGAGCAGTTCTTC CATSSDTAFYNEQFF
few TRBJ2-7 14 TRBD1 TRBV15 TGTGCCACCAGCAGATCCCGGGACAGGGGTGAGCAGTACTTC CATSRSRDRGEQYF